The following is a T cell receptor beta chain sequence with its context. The CDR3 sequence is 13 residues long. The V gene's germline CDR1 is MDHEN and CDR2 SYDVKM. The V gene lost 10 bases and the J gene lost 8 bases, with 18 bases spanning the gap. cDNA synthesis used the whole RNA isolate, giving expressed TCRB sequences. Sequencing was performed with immunoSEQ multiplex PCR; in TCRdb, only in-frame clones are kept and a portion is missing. This table holds around 350,000 clones, 10% to 15% found once. The data derive from a study of beta chain features in type 1 diabetes. Sequencing was done on a sample of naive CD4+ T cells from blood. This rearrangement joins TRBV28 to TRBJ2-4; D might be TRBD2 (7 bases). The clonotype originates from a man aged 18 to 30 in good health. The CDR3 spells CATNRVGGDIQYF. CDR3 nucleotides: TGTGCCACCAACAGGGTTGGGGGGGACATTCAGTACTTC.